The 19 T cell receptor beta chains below all came from one sample that was sequenced in a study of spatial heterogeneity in lung cancer. Each CDR3 protein is one row after TCRdb ran MiXCR on the 5' RACE reads. This table has more than 35,000 distinct CDR3 sequences, about 5.2% appearing once. As to time point: sample taken at primary tumor resection. The source was PBMCs, collected at surgery. These receptors came from a female donor with early-stage non-small cell lung cancer.

This clonotype was recorded at least ten times. The rearrangement links TRBV20-1 to TRBJ2-4; 8 positions agree with TRBD1. This CDR3 contains 17 residues. Germline V gene sequence: CDR1 DFQATT, CDR2 SNEGSKA (reference sequence). V shed 0 bases, J shed 4 bases, and the junction held 11 bases outside the gene matches. CDR3: CSARDVNTGGWKNIQYF. CDR3 bases: TGCAGTGCTAGAGATGTAAACACAGGGGGATGGAAAAACATTCAGTACTTC.

This clonotype showed up many times. V usage is TRBV29-1 and J usage is TRBJ2-7; 9 nucleotides match TRBD1. Looked up from germline, CDR1 is SQVTM and CDR2 is ANQGSEA. J gave up 5 bases and V 6 bases, and 5 bases lay outside the gene matches. The CDR3 covers 12 residues. CDR3 sequence reads: CSVGQGSHEQYF. The CDR3 bases are TGCAGCGTCGGACAGGGGTCCCACGAGCAGTACTTC.

This clonotype was seen repeatedly, ten times or more. V is TRBV7-3 and J is TRBJ2-1; 8 nucleotides match TRBD2. The CDR3 has 20 amino acids. Trimming at V came to 1 base and at J to 8 bases, leaving 22 bases not matched to a gene. Germline lookup yields CDR1 SGHTA and CDR2 FQGTGA. CDR3 sequence (DNA): TGTGCCAGCAGCTTAAGGAAGGGTGGCGGGACTAGGGTCGGAGGCGATGAGCAGTTCTTC. Translating it yields CASSLRKGGGTRVGGDEQFF.

This clonotype appeared a few times. V is TRBV20-1 and J is TRBJ2-3; D is unclear. This CDR3 comprises 16 residues. Trimming took 4 bases from V and 3 from J, leaving 20 bases between them. Germline V gives CDR1 DFQATT, CDR2 SNEGSKA (reference sequence). CDR3 in amino acids: CSATRPGLQATDTQYF. The CDR3 bases are TGCAGTGCTACACGACCCGGGCTCCAAGCAACAGATACGCAGTATTTT.

This clonotype was counted at least ten times. J is TRBJ1-3 and V is TRBV2; D is perhaps TRBD1 (5 bases). With 5 bases removed from V and 0 bases from J, the gap between germline ends came to 14 bases. The germline V gene encodes CDR1 SNHLY and CDR2 FYNNEI. This CDR3 is built from 16 residues. The CDR3, as DNA: TGTGCCAGCAGTCGGGACGGAGGGTTCTCTGGAAACACCATATATTTT. The encoded protein is CASSRDGGFSGNTIYF.

This clonotype was counted many times. The chain employs TRBV6-1 and TRBJ1-6, with D unresolved. CDR1 and CDR2 from the germline V gene are MNHNS and SASEGT. V gave up 0 bases and J gave up 5 bases, with 5 bases separating them. CDR3 size: 14 residues. CDR3 sequence (DNA): TGTGCCAGCAGTGAAGCACCGAATAATTCACCCCTCCACTTT. Protein product: CASSEAPNNSPLHF.

V and J are TRBV7-6 and TRBJ2-7; D call uncertain. This CDR3 comprises 13 residues. V dropped 1 base and J dropped 3 bases, with 7 bases sitting between them. Germline-derived CDR1 and CDR2 are SGHVS and FNYEAQ. The CDR3 here is CASSLGPNYEQYF. In nucleotides, the CDR3 is TGTGCCAGCAGCTTAGGTCCGAACTACGAGCAGTACTTC.

This clonotype was recorded a few times. The rearrangement links TRBV7-9 to TRBJ2-1, with 11 bases lining up with TRBD2. CDR3 length: 16 amino acids. CDR1 is SEHNR, CDR2 FQNEAQ, per germline (reference sequence). Germline trimming cut 1 base from V and 4 bases from J; bases unmatched to any gene: 3. As DNA, the CDR3 is TGTGCCAGCAGCTTAGGTGCTAGCGGGGGGTACAATGAGCAGTTCTTC. Protein product: CASSLGASGGYNEQFF.

This clonotype was detected ten times or more. This chain connects TRBV9 to TRBJ1-2, with 11 nucleotides matching TRBD1. Per the germline V gene, CDR1 is SGDLS and CDR2 is YYNGEE. V shed 3 bases and J 4 bases; nucleotides not matched to a gene: 8. The length of the CDR3 is 16 residues. The CDR3 here is CASSGTGGRAVYGYTF. The CDR3 DNA is TGTGCCAGCAGCGGGACAGGGGGCAGGGCCGTCTATGGCTACACCTTC. The full variable domain, its missing parts supplied by reference TRBV9 and TRBJ1-2, is DSGVTQTPKHLITATGQRVTLRCSPRSGDLSVYWYQQSLDQGLQFLIQYYNGEERAKGNILERFSAQQFPDLHSELNLSSLELGDSALYFCASSGTGGRAVYGYTFGSGTRLTVV.

This clonotype was observed many times. The V gene is TRBV3-1, the J gene TRBJ2-3, with 13 bases matching TRBD2. The germline CDR1 and CDR2 sequences are LGHDT and YNNKEL (reference sequence). Losses at the gene ends were 0 bases for V and 9 bases for J; bases not matched to a gene: 3. The CDR3 extends over 15 amino acids. CDR3 in DNA: TGTGCCAGCAGCCAAGATGGACTAGCGGGGGAAACGCAGTATTTT. Amino acid sequence: CASSQDGLAGETQYF.

The V call is TRBV4-3, the J call TRBJ2-3, with D unclear. The germline V gene encodes CDR1 LGHNA and CDR2 YSLEER. The V gene lost 0 bases and the J gene lost 4 bases, with 8 bases spanning the gap. CDR3 length: 14 residues. The CDR3 sequence: CASSQDYQADTQYF. DNA of the CDR3: TGCGCCAGCAGCCAAGATTATCAGGCAGATACGCAGTATTTT.

Regarding this clonotype: This may arise from a read error, as a much more abundant clone is one base away. The J gene is TRBJ2-3, the V gene TRBV12-3 or TRBV12-4; the D gene is possibly TRBD2 (6 bases). Deletions cut 6 bases from V and 14 bases from J, with 18 bases between. The CDR3 runs 12 residues. The CDR3 DNA follows: TGTGCCAGCAGGCTCGGGACTGGGAGCGGGTATTTT. This codes for CASRLGTGSGYF.

This clonotype showed up many times. The genes are TRBV20-1 and TRBJ2-7, with D maybe TRBD2 (5 bases). Trimming removed 0 bases at V and 2 bases at J, with 11 bases between. In germline, CDR1 is DFQATT, CDR2 SNEGSKA (reference sequence). The CDR3 covers 14 residues. For the CDR3, the DNA is TGCAGTGCTAGAGATCGGAGGAGTCCCTACGAGCAGTACTTC. Protein sequence: CSARDRRSPYEQYF.

This clonotype ranks as medium-sized. The chain employs TRBV7-8 and TRBJ2-2; perhaps TRBD1 as D (5 bases). This CDR3 contains 15 residues. V shed 2 bases and J shed 3 bases, with 10 bases lying between them. CDR1 and CDR2 from the germline V gene are SGHVS and FQNEAQ. The CDR3 here is CASSLFAGHTGELFF. The CDR3 DNA follows: TGTGCCAGCAGCTTATTTGCAGGGCACACCGGGGAGCTGTTTTTT. Drawing the rest from reference TRBV7-8 and TRBJ2-2, the complete variable domain is GAGVSQSPRYKVAKRGQDVALRCDPISGHVSLFWYQQALGQGPEFLTYFQNEAQLDKSGLPSDRFFAERPEGSVSTLKIQRTQQEDSAVYLCASSLFAGHTGELFFGEGSRLTVL.

This clonotype was detected many times. This sequence joins TRBV27 and TRBJ2-2; possibly TRBD1 or TRBD2 for D (6 bases each). This CDR3 spans 14 amino acids. The germline V gene encodes CDR1 MNHEY and CDR2 SMNVEV (reference sequence). Trimming cost V 3 bases and J 5 bases, with 10 bases left between them. The CDR3 DNA reads TGTGCCAGCAGTTTCAAGGGGGGAACCGGGGAGCTGTTTTTT. Translating gives CASSFKGGTGELFF.

This clonotype was seen at least ten times. J is TRBJ2-2 and V is TRBV10-3, with D uncertain. The CDR3 runs to 14 residues. The germline V gene has CDR1 ENHRY and CDR2 SYGVKD. V was clipped by 7 bases and J by 4 bases, with 13 bases between them. The CDR3 DNA follows: TGTGCCATCACCACTCCTTCAGTCACCGGGGAGCTGTTTTTT. Protein sequence: CAITTPSVTGELFF.

This clonotype showed up many times. CDR3 in amino acids: CASSHRTGENTEAFF. The DNA for the CDR3 is TGTGCCAGCAGCCATAGGACAGGGGAGAACACTGAAGCTTTCTTT. The rearrangement links TRBV4-2 to TRBJ1-1, with 9 bases aligning to TRBD1. CDR3 size: 15 residues. Germline lookup yields CDR1 LGHNA and CDR2 YNFKEQ. With V trimmed by 3 bases and J by 1 base, 3 bases remained unmatched.

This clonotype was observed many times. This sequence joins TRBV6-1 and TRBJ2-2; possibly TRBD1 for D (6 bases). The CDR3 is 12 amino acids. Trimming left V 8 bases short and J 4 bases short, with 8 bases between. CDR1 and CDR2 (germline): MNHNS, SASEGT. The CDR3 DNA reads TGTGCCAGCGTACAGGGCACCGGGGAGCTGTTTTTT. This codes for CASVQGTGELFF.

Regarding this clonotype: It may be a read error: a sequence one base away is much more abundant. The chain recombines TRBV7-9 with TRBJ2-5; D ambiguous. The CDR3 has 15 amino acids. Trimming removed 4 bases from V and 4 bases from J, with 16 bases in between. CDR1 and CDR2 from the germline V gene are SEHNR and FQNEAQ (reference sequence). The CDR3 reads CASSSPGTTRETQYF. Written as DNA, the CDR3 is TGTGCCAGCAGCTCCCCTGGCACTACTCGAGAGACCCAGTACTTC.